The 18 T cell receptor beta chains listed next were all sequenced from one sample in a study of blood T cell repertoires in COVID-19. TCRdb's table, derived via immunoSEQ multiplex PCR, lists solely in-frame clones and lacks some. The sample consists of 90,000 to 100,000 clones, 84% of them appearing once. Source material: peripheral blood. The receptors were gathered from a man in his 70s with active or convalescent COVID-19.

This clone was seen a single time. V gene TRBV5-4 combines with J gene TRBJ2-5; a weak D match, TRBD1 (6 bases). Germline V gene data show CDR1 as SGHNT and CDR2 as YYREEE (reference sequence). V dropped 0 bases and J dropped 7 bases, with 10 bases sitting between them. The CDR3 extends over 13 amino acids. The CDR3 region is CASSLAGEGTQYF. CDR3 sequence (DNA): TGTGCCAGCAGCTTGGCAGGGGAAGGGACCCAGTACTTC.

This sequence joins TRBV9 and TRBJ1-5, with TRBD1 matching over 8 bases. Germline V CDR1 and CDR2: SGDLS, YYNGEE. This CDR3 is 15 amino acids long. Trimming took 3 bases from V and 3 from J; bases not matched to a gene: 5. For the CDR3, the DNA is TGTGCCAGCAGCGCGACAGGGGCGCTCAATCAGCCCCAGCATTTT. Its protein is CASSATGALNQPQHF.

This chain joins TRBV15 and TRBJ1-2, with 7 positions matching TRBD1. The CDR3 covers 15 residues. Germline loops: CDR1 LNHNV, CDR2 YYDKDF (reference sequence). Losses at the gene ends were 0 bases for V and 7 bases for J; bases not matched to a gene: 8. The CDR3 DNA sequence: TGTGCCACCAGCAGAGACCTGACAGGGCCGGGTGGCTACACCTTC. Residues: CATSRDLTGPGGYTF.

The J gene is TRBJ2-2, the V gene TRBV12-3 or TRBV12-4; 7 nucleotides align to TRBD2. With V trimmed by 5 bases and J by 9 bases, 3 bases remained unmatched. The CDR3 runs to 12 residues. CDR3: CASSPGGRELFF. CDR3 in DNA: TGTGCCAGCAGTCCGGGGGGTAGGGAGCTGTTTTTT.

This clone was detected only once. The genes are TRBV18 and TRBJ2-3; D unresolved. This CDR3 is 17 amino acids long. V lost 1 base and J 7 bases, leaving 21 bases between the germline ends. Germline CDR1 is KGHSH and CDR2 is LQKENI. The CDR3 is CASSPQSPSSSVNTQYF. CDR3 in DNA: TGTGCCAGCTCACCACAATCTCCCTCTTCTTCCGTTAATACGCAGTATTTT. Full variable domain (remainder filled in from reference TRBV18 and TRBJ2-3): NAGVMQNPRHLVRRRGQEARLRCSPMKGHSHVYWYRQLPEEGLKFMVYLQKENIIDESGMPKERFSAEFPKEGPSILRIQQVVRGDSAAYFCASSPQSPSSSVNTQYFGPGTRLTVL.

About this clone itself: Relative to the germline gene, one junction end is altered; a read error may explain this. J is TRBJ1-2 and V is TRBV13; 9 bases line up with TRBD1. The germline V gene has CDR1 PRHDT and CDR2 FYEKMQ (reference sequence). The CDR3 extends over 14 amino acids. The CDR3 region has the DNA TGTGCCAGCAGTTTAGGGGACAGGGTAGGCGGCTACACCTTC. Its translation: CASSLGDRVGGYTF.

This clone was observed a handful of times. The chain combines TRBV19 with TRBJ1-6; 7 nucleotides line up with TRBD1. CDR3 length equals 13 residues. In germline, CDR1 is LNHDA, CDR2 SQIVND (reference sequence). The ends lost 6 bases at V and 8 bases at J; junction bases unmatched: 4. CDR3 sequence reads: CASRGTEDSPLHF. CDR3 bases: TGTGCCAGTAGAGGGACAGAGGATTCACCCCTCCACTTT.

The V gene is TRBV6-6, the J gene TRBJ2-7; a possible D gene is TRBD2 (6 bases). Trimming shortened V by 7 bases and J by 5 bases, and 15 bases separated the two germline ends. CDR1 MNHNY and CDR2 SVGAGI come from the germline V gene (reference sequence). The CDR3 has 13 amino acids. The CDR3 sequence: CASTRPPGDEQYF. CDR3 sequence (DNA): TGTGCCAGCACCCGCCCCCCGGGGGACGAGCAGTACTTC.

The chain employs TRBV5-1 and TRBJ1-1; D may be TRBD1 (6 bases). Per germline, CDR1 SGHRS and CDR2 YFSETQ. Trimming left V 5 bases short and J 6 bases short, with 17 bases between. The CDR3 contains 14 residues. The CDR3, as DNA: TGCGCCAGCAGGGCAGGGGCTGATGGTTCTGAAGCTTTCTTT. This codes for CASRAGADGSEAFF.

The chain recombines TRBV6-5 with TRBJ2-5; 7 bases fit TRBD2. This CDR3 has 15 residues. Trimming at V came to 6 bases and at J to 5 bases, leaving 12 bases not matched to a gene. Germline V CDR1 and CDR2: MNHEY, SVGAGI. CDR3 residues: CASRPGLTNWETQYF. The CDR3 DNA reads TGTGCCAGCAGGCCGGGACTAACGAATTGGGAGACCCAGTACTTC.

The chain combines TRBV5-1 with TRBJ1-2; the match to TRBD1 covers 8 bases. There are 14 residues in the CDR3. The ends lost 5 bases at V and 4 bases at J; junction bases unmatched: 7. Per germline, CDR1 SGHRS and CDR2 YFSETQ. In nucleotides, the CDR3 is TGCGCCAGCAGTAACCAGGGGGCTCCCTATGGCTACACCTTC. Its translation is CASSNQGAPYGYTF.

The V and J genes are TRBV28 and TRBJ2-7; D might be TRBD1 (5 bases). Trimming removed 7 bases from V and 2 bases from J, with 15 bases in between. Germline CDR1 MDHEN, CDR2 SYDVKM. The CDR3 contains 14 residues. The CDR3 is CASKGWGTTYEQYF. In nucleotides, the CDR3 is TGTGCCAGCAAGGGGTGGGGCACTACCTACGAGCAGTACTTC.

The gene calls are TRBV11-1 and TRBJ2-7, with D tentatively TRBD1 (6 bases). The CDR3 contains 13 residues. Trimming cost V 3 bases and J 5 bases, with 11 bases left between them. Per the germline V gene, CDR1 is SGHAT and CDR2 is FQDESV (reference sequence). CDR3 DNA: TGTGCCAGCAGCTTCTACAGGGTGGACGAGCAGTACTTC. Protein sequence: CASSFYRVDEQYF.

This clone was detected only a few times. The V call is TRBV6-6, the J call TRBJ1-5; D gene ambiguous. Germline V gene sequence: CDR1 MNHNY, CDR2 SVGAGI (reference sequence). With 2 bases removed from V and 1 base from J, the gap between germline ends came to 12 bases. CDR3 length: 16 residues. The CDR3: CASSYEASSSNQPQHF. Here the CDR3 DNA reads TGTGCCAGCAGTTACGAGGCGAGTTCAAGCAATCAGCCCCAGCATTTT.

The chain is built from TRBV6-6 and TRBJ1-5; D remains ambiguous. The CDR3 is made up of 16 amino acids. Germline lookup yields CDR1 MNHNY and CDR2 SVGAGI (reference sequence). V lost 7 bases, J lost 6 bases, and 22 bases lay in between. DNA for the CDR3: TGTGCCAGCACCGCACCGGAACAGAGGGAACGTCAGCCCCAGCATTTT. It yields the protein CASTAPEQRERQPQHF.

This rearrangement joins TRBV28 to TRBJ2-3; 14 bases match TRBD2. Germline trimming cut 5 bases from V and 14 bases from J; bases unmatched to any gene: 6. Germline-derived CDR1 and CDR2 are MDHEN and SYDVKM. The CDR3 is made up of 13 amino acids. Here the CDR3 reads CASSTRTSGGLYF. CDR3 nucleotides: TGTGCCAGCAGTACCAGGACTAGCGGGGGGTTGTATTTT.

The V call is TRBV20-1, the J call TRBJ1-5; D not resolved. V gave up 3 bases and J gave up 6 bases, with 12 bases separating them. CDR1 and CDR2 (germline): DFQATT, SNEGSKA (reference sequence). CDR3 length: 13 residues. The CDR3 DNA reads as TGCAGTGCTAGTATCCGGGAATTTCAGCCCCAGCATTTT. Its protein is CSASIREFQPQHF.

The chain is built from TRBV5-1 and TRBJ2-1; D perhaps matches TRBD2 (6 bases). Germline V gives CDR1 SGHRS, CDR2 YFSETQ. The germline V and J ends were trimmed by 0 bases and 7 bases, with 14 bases remaining between them. CDR3 length: 15 residues. The CDR3 sequence is CASSLVPSEANEQFF. CDR3 coding DNA: TGCGCCAGCAGCTTGGTCCCTAGCGAGGCAAATGAGCAGTTCTTC.